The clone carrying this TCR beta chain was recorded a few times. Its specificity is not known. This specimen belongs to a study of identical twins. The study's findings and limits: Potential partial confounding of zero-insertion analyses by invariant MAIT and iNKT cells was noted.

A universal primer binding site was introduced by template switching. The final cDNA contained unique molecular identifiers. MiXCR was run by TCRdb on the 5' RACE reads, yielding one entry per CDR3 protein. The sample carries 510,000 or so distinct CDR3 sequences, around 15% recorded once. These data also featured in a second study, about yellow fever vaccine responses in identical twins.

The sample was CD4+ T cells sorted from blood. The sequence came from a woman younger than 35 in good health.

In nucleotides, the CDR3 is TGCAGTGCTAGAGGGGGTGTGGTAACCACCGGGGAGCTGTTTTTT. It is translated as CSARGGVVTTGELFF. The chain recombines TRBV20-1 with TRBJ2-2, with D unresolved. CDR3 length: 15 residues. Trimming took off 1 base at V and 4 bases at J, with 13 bases between the two ends. Germline CDR1 reads DFQATT; CDR2 reads SNEGSKA (reference sequence).